The 25 T cell receptor beta chains given below trace back to one sample, sequenced in a study of T cells in localized non-small cell lung cancer. Repertoires were generated with immunoSEQ multiplex PCR, while TCRdb's copy carries only in-frame clones and drops some. The sample holds around 25,000 clones, about 89% seen once. Here the sequenced sample was peripheral blood, taken before any cancer treatment. All receptors come from a man aged 40 to 75 with stage I squamous cell lung carcinoma.

The rearrangement links TRBV28 to TRBJ2-4; D possibly matches TRBD1 or TRBD2 (6 bases each). The CDR3 extends over 15 amino acids. Germline assignment: CDR1 MDHEN and CDR2 SYDVKM. Trimming took off 4 bases at V and 8 bases at J, with 18 bases between the two ends. The CDR3 here is CASSSSGGLKDIQYF. The DNA for the CDR3 is TGTGCCAGCAGTTCCTCCGGGGGCTTGAAGGACATTCAGTACTTC.

This rearrangement joins TRBV7-2 to TRBJ1-6, with D unresolved. The CDR3 has 12 amino acids. The germline V gene encodes CDR1 SGHTA and CDR2 FQGNSA. V was cut by 8 bases and J by 7 bases, with 9 bases left in between. The CDR3 loop is CASGLQNSPLHF. CDR3 DNA sequence: TGTGCCAGCGGACTTCAAAATTCACCCCTCCACTTT.

The V call is TRBV19, the J call TRBJ1-4; D is perhaps TRBD1 (5 bases). Germline CDR1 is LNHDA and CDR2 is SQIVND (reference sequence). V lost 7 bases and J lost 11, with 20 bases in between. CDR3 length: 14 amino acids. The CDR3 DNA reads as TGTGCCAGTAATCCCTCCCAAACAGGTCCGAAACTGTTTTTT. Protein sequence: CASNPSQTGPKLFF.

This chain uses TRBV30 with TRBJ2-7; weak D call: TRBD2 (6 bases). V lost 2 bases and J 4 bases, leaving 15 bases between the germline ends. CDR1 GTSNPN and CDR2 SVGIG come from the germline V gene (reference sequence). This CDR3 is built from 14 residues. This CDR3 is CAWSSRRVPYEQYF. The CDR3 DNA reads TGTGCCTGGAGTTCAAGGAGGGTACCATACGAGCAGTACTTC.

The chain joins TRBV9 to TRBJ2-3; D may match TRBD1 or TRBD2 (6 bases each). Germline values: CDR1 SGDLS, CDR2 YYNGEE. CDR3 length: 17 amino acids. Trimming removed 4 bases from V and 4 bases from J, with 22 bases in between. CDR3 residues: CASSLRGAPKPPDTQYF. The DNA of the CDR3 is TGTGCCAGCAGCCTAAGGGGGGCACCGAAGCCCCCAGATACGCAGTATTTT.

V is TRBV7-9 and J is TRBJ1-4; 10 bases match TRBD1. The CDR3 is 14 residues long. Germline V gene data show CDR1 as SEHNR and CDR2 as FQNEAQ (reference sequence). V gave up 3 bases and J gave up 5 bases; unmatched junction bases: 0. The DNA of the CDR3 is TGTGCCAGCAGCTTGGACAGGGGGAATGAAAAACTGTTTTTT. Amino acids: CASSLDRGNEKLFF.

The gene calls are TRBV2 and TRBJ1-1; D is undetermined. V shed 1 base and J shed 1 base, with 10 bases lying between them. The CDR3 is 15 amino acids. Germline loops: CDR1 SNHLY, CDR2 FYNNEI. The CDR3 sequence: CASSEGADTNTEAFF. For the CDR3, the DNA is TGTGCCAGCAGTGAAGGTGCGGATACGAACACTGAAGCTTTCTTT.

V is TRBV7-9 and J is TRBJ2-3; D gene unclear. Looked up from germline, CDR1 is SEHNR and CDR2 is FQNEAQ (reference sequence). The CDR3 is 12 amino acids. V lost 5 bases to trimming and J lost 4 bases, with 7 bases between them. The CDR3 coding sequence is TGTGCCAGCAGCCCCGTCTCAGATACGCAGTATTTT. Translation: CASSPVSDTQYF.

This chain connects TRBV7-9 to TRBJ1-1; no firm D call. Germline CDR1 SEHNR, CDR2 FQNEAQ (reference sequence). Trimming stripped 5 bases from V and 3 bases from J, with 10 bases between. This CDR3 comprises 13 residues. The CDR3 region has the DNA TGTGCCAGCAGCATGGACGGGGACACTGAAGCTTTCTTT. Translation gives CASSMDGDTEAFF. Full variable domain (remainder filled in from reference TRBV7-9 and TRBJ1-1): DTGVSQNPRHKITKRGQNVTFRCDPISEHNRLYWYRQTLGQGPEFLTYFQNEAQLEKSRLLSDRFSAERPKGSFSTLEIQRTEQGDSAMYLCASSMDGDTEAFFGQGTRLTVV.

This clone was seen just once. The chain employs TRBV19 and TRBJ1-1; D may be TRBD1 (5 bases). With 4 bases removed from V and 4 bases from J, the gap between germline ends came to 10 bases. Germline-derived CDR1 and CDR2 are LNHDA and SQIVND (reference sequence). The length of the CDR3 is 13 residues. The CDR3 bases are TGTGCCAGTAGTACCCAGGGAGGCACTGAAGCTTTCTTT. This gives the protein CASSTQGGTEAFF.

This chain joins TRBV2 and TRBJ2-7, with D possibly being TRBD1 or TRBD2 (5 bases each). Trimming removed 6 bases at V and 0 bases at J, with 15 bases between. The CDR3 is 15 amino acids. Germline CDR1 and CDR2: SNHLY and FYNNEI. CDR3 loop: CASSERGSFSYEQYF. CDR3 nucleotides: TGTGCCAGCAGCGAACGGGGCTCCTTCTCCTACGAGCAGTACTTC.

V gene TRBV11-2 combines with J gene TRBJ1-4; D perhaps matches TRBD1 (6 bases). The V end was cut by 8 bases, the J end by 2 bases, with 24 bases between. This CDR3 comprises 18 residues. Germline V gives CDR1 SGHAT, CDR2 FQNNGV. This chain's CDR3 is CASQGITKGGGTNEKLFF. CDR3 DNA sequence: TGTGCCAGCCAGGGGATAACGAAGGGAGGAGGCACTAATGAAAAACTGTTTTTT.

Of note for this clone: This CDR3 is also generated by other DNA sequences in the sample. V is TRBV2 and J is TRBJ2-1; TRBD2 matches 8 bases. CDR1 is SNHLY and CDR2 is FYNNEI in the germline V gene. This CDR3 spans 14 amino acids. V was clipped by 7 bases and J by 3 bases; unmatched bases: 5. The CDR3 loop reads CASNGLAGYNEQFF. CDR3 coding DNA: TGTGCCAGCAACGGGCTAGCGGGCTACAATGAGCAGTTCTTC.

This clone was recorded only once. The rearrangement uses TRBV7-9 and TRBJ1-1; D gene unclear. Between the trimmed V and J ends, which lost 5 bases and 6 bases, there was a span of 10 bases. Germline CDR1 is SEHNR and CDR2 is FQNEAQ (reference sequence). The CDR3 totals 12 residues. CDR3 sequence (DNA): TGTGCCAGCAGCGGACTCGGGGCTGAAGCTTTCTTT. Its translation is CASSGLGAEAFF.

The chain is built from TRBV27 and TRBJ1-2; the D gene is possibly TRBD1 (6 bases). CDR1 and CDR2 from the germline V gene are MNHEY and SMNVEV (reference sequence). Trimming pared 3 bases from V and 0 bases from J, leaving 8 bases between. This CDR3 contains 14 residues. CDR3 nucleotide sequence: TGTGCCAGCAGTTTGACAGGAACTAACTATGGCTACACCTTC. Translating it yields CASSLTGTNYGYTF.

The V gene is TRBV4-3, the J gene TRBJ2-5; 11 bases fit TRBD2. J lost 5 bases, V lost 0 bases, and 8 bases had no gene match. This CDR3 spans 17 amino acids. The germline V gene has CDR1 LGHNA and CDR2 YSLEER. The DNA of the CDR3 is TGCGCCAGCAGCCAAGACACTAGCGGGGGCCCCAGGGAGACCCAGTACTTC. Amino acids: CASSQDTSGGPRETQYF.

J is TRBJ1-4 and V is TRBV5-1, with D perhaps TRBD1 (6 bases). Deletions cut 3 bases from V and 4 bases from J, with 13 bases between. Germline CDR1 is SGHRS and CDR2 is YFSETQ. This CDR3 has 15 residues. CDR3 sequence (DNA): TGCGCCAGCAGCTCGGGACCAGGGGTTAATGAAAAACTGTTTTTT. It translates to CASSSGPGVNEKLFF.

The gene calls are TRBV18 and TRBJ1-5; no clear D gene. Germline V gene data show CDR1 as KGHSH and CDR2 as LQKENI. Trimming cost V 3 bases and J 0 bases, with 6 bases left between them. This CDR3 comprises 14 residues. CDR3 amino acids: CASSPGYSNQPQHF. CDR3 DNA sequence: TGTGCCAGCTCACCGGGATATAGCAATCAGCCCCAGCATTTT.

The chain recombines TRBV4-2 with TRBJ2-2; D is unresolved. CDR1 is LGHNA and CDR2 is YNFKEQ in the germline V gene. Trimming removed 0 bases from V and 7 bases from J, with 6 bases in between. The CDR3 extends over 13 amino acids. The CDR3 region has the DNA TGTGCCAGCAGCCAAGATCTCGGCGGGGAGCTGTTTTTT. It specifies CASSQDLGGELFF.

The V call is TRBV9, the J call TRBJ1-2; 7 nucleotides line up with TRBD1. Per germline, CDR1 SGDLS and CDR2 YYNGEE. The CDR3 covers 13 residues. The J segment lost 2 bases and the V segment lost 4 bases, leaving 2 bases of the junction unmatched. This chain's CDR3 is CASSQTGNYGYTF. The CDR3 coding sequence is TGTGCCAGCAGCCAGACAGGGAACTATGGCTACACCTTC.

This sequence joins TRBV2 and TRBJ1-3; D may be TRBD1 (6 bases). CDR1 is SNHLY, CDR2 FYNNEI, per germline. The CDR3 has 15 amino acids. Trimming left V 4 bases short and J 4 bases short, with 14 bases between. The CDR3 is CASSGQTGGGNTIYF. CDR3 DNA sequence: TGTGCCAGCAGTGGACAGACAGGCGGGGGAAACACCATATATTTT.

The rearrangement links TRBV28 to TRBJ1-2; 10 bases fit TRBD1. CDR3 size: 15 residues. CDR1 MDHEN and CDR2 SYDVKM come from the germline V gene. The J segment lost 4 bases and the V segment lost 6 bases, leaving 8 bases of the junction unmatched. The CDR3 region is CASRAPGQGPYGYTF. The CDR3 region has the DNA TGTGCCAGCAGAGCTCCGGGACAGGGGCCCTATGGCTACACCTTC.

CDR3 nucleotides: TGTGCCAGCAGGGCACAGGGGCGGGATGGCTACACCTTC. It yields the protein CASRAQGRDGYTF. The chain uses TRBV6-1 and TRBJ1-2; TRBD1 aligns across 7 bases. V lost 6 bases to trimming and J lost 6 bases; unmatched junction nucleotides: 7. This CDR3 contains 13 residues. Germline CDR1 is MNHNS and CDR2 is SASEGT.

The genes are TRBV7-9 and TRBJ2-3; D gene uncertain. Germline V gene lookup returns CDR1 SEHNR and CDR2 FQNEAQ (reference sequence). The CDR3 has 13 residues. The germline V and J ends were trimmed by 2 bases and 2 bases, with 5 bases remaining between them. The CDR3 is CASSLSLTDTQYF. In nucleotides, the CDR3 is TGTGCCAGCAGCTTAAGCCTCACAGATACGCAGTATTTT.

V usage is TRBV13 and J usage is TRBJ2-7, with 7 bases that match TRBD2. This CDR3 is 14 amino acids long. CDR1 PRHDT and CDR2 FYEKMQ come from the germline V gene (reference sequence). With 5 bases clipped from V and 3 bases from J, the junction kept 7 bases outside the gene matches. The CDR3 reads CASSERLAIYEQYF. The CDR3 DNA follows: TGTGCCAGCAGCGAACGACTAGCCATCTACGAGCAGTACTTC.